This TCR beta chain was identified during a study of tumor and adjacent non-tumor tissue in lung cancer. Study overall: Each sample yielded a few million productive TCRbeta reads on average. Points from the study as a whole: In normal lung, the top 100 clones were significantly more dominant than in tumor. TCR diversity was significantly greater in tumor than normal lung tissue.

The template was RNA from unsorted bulk tissue. Donors were chemotherapy-naive, newly diagnosed lung cancer surgical patients in China, August–late 2014. This clonotype was seen once. Its target is not known. It may be a read error: a sequence one base away is much more abundant. Germline CDR1 is SGHDT and CDR2 is YYEEEE. The CDR3 length is 15 residues. The library came from three nested PCR rounds adapted from ARM-PCR protocols. TCRdb recomputed calls from the multiplex PCR reads with MiXCR, one row per CDR3 protein. The sample carries 75,000 to 100,000 distinct CDR3 sequences, about 67% recorded once.

The chain joins TRBV5-6 to TRBJ2-3, with D perhaps matching TRBD2 (6 bases). Sequencing was performed on lung tumor tissue. This TCR was sampled from a man between 60 and 75 years old with non-small cell lung cancer. CDR3 loop: CAISLAGLTTDTQYF. DNA of the CDR3: TGTGCCATCAGCCTTGCGGGACTTACCACAGATACGCAGTATTTT. Filled out from reference TRBV5-6 and TRBJ2-3, the complete variable domain reads DAGVTQSPTHLIKTRGQQVTLRCSPKSGHDTVSWYQQALGQGPQFIFQYYEEEERQRGNFPDRFSGHQFPNYSSELNVNALLLGDSALYLCAISLAGLTTDTQYFGPGTRLTVL.